The TCR beta chain described here comes from a study of T cell changes during pregnancy in multiple sclerosis. Germline assignment: CDR1 LNHDA and CDR2 SQIVND (reference sequence). This CDR3 contains 14 residues. Trimming removed 3 bases from V and 0 bases from J, with 6 bases in between. Data came from immunoSEQ multiplex PCR; TCRdb stores just in-frame clones and leaves some out. The sample has roughly 35,000 clones; roughly nine tenths are singletons. The chain joins TRBV19 to TRBJ2-1; D ambiguous. The source material was CD8+ T cells from peripheral blood mononuclear cells, sampled before pregnancy. The source of this sequence is a female donor with multiple sclerosis, enrolled in a pregnancy study. The chain's CDR3 is CASSISSSYNEQFF. For the CDR3, the DNA is TGTGCCAGTAGTATTTCGAGCTCCTACAATGAGCAGTTCTTC. The variable domain in full, with the rest retrieved from reference TRBV19 and TRBJ2-1, is DGGITQSPKYLFRKEGQNVTLSCEQNLNHDAMYWYRQDPGQGLRLIYYSQIVNDFQKGDIAEGYSVSREKKESFPLTVTSAQKNPTAFYLCASSISSSYNEQFFGPGTRLTVL.